This TCR beta chain was recovered during a study of T cell responses to AZD1222 COVID-19 vaccine. Some clones are missing from TCRdb's copy, which holds only in-frame ones; the method was immunoSEQ multiplex PCR. The sample contains roughly 97,000 clones, about 89% of which appear only once. Study-level findings and limits: Spike-specific TCR breadth and depth went up after people got two AZD1222 doses. Females outnumbered males among donors, who were mostly white British; clonal diversity was possibly underestimated.

As regards this clone: The antigen remains undetermined.

The TCR was taken from an adult who received the MenACWY meningococcal vaccine as a control. The sequenced sample was peripheral blood, obtained 28 days after the second dose of the MenACWY control vaccine.

As DNA, the CDR3 is TGTGCCAGCAGCCAATCAGGTGGGACTAGTTTCCACGAGCAGTACTTC. It specifies CASSQSGGTSFHEQYF. V is TRBV3-1 (or the pseudogene TRBV3-2) and J is TRBJ2-7; 8 bases are shared with TRBD2. The CDR3 spans 16 residues. Germline V lookup: CDR1 LGHDT, CDR2 YNNKEL (reference sequence). J lost 5 bases, V lost 2 bases, and 11 bases had no gene match.